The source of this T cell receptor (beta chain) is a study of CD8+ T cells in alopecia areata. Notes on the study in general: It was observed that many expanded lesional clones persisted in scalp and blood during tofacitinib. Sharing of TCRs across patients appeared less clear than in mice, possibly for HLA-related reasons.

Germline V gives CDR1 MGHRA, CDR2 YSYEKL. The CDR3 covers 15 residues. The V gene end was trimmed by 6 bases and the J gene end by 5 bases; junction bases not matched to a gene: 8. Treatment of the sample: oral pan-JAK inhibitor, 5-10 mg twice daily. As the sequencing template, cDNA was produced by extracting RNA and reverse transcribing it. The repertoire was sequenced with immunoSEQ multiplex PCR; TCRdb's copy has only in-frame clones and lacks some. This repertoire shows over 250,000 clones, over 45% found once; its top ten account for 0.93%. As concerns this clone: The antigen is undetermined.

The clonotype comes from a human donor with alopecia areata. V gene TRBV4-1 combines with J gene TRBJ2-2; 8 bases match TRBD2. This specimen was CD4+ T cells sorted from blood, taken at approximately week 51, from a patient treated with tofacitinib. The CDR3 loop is CASRPALAGTGELFF. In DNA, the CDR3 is TGCGCCAGCAGACCAGCCCTAGCGGGTACCGGGGAGCTGTTTTTT.